The clone carrying this T cell receptor (beta chain) was detected only a few times. This sample stems from a study of blood T cell repertoires in COVID-19. Study overall: Samples of COVID-19 (acute and convalescent) were obtained from the United States, Italy and Spain.

Sequencing used immunoSEQ multiplex PCR; TCRdb keeps in-frame clones, though not all of them. This sample has about 30,000 clones; 85% occur once, and the top ten carry 6.6%. Trimming shortened V by 4 bases and J by 6 bases, and 13 bases separated the two germline ends. The CDR3 runs 14 residues. The germline gives CDR1 LNHDA, CDR2 SQIVND (reference sequence). The sequenced material came from peripheral blood. The TCR originated in a man aged 60 to 69 with active COVID-19. The V gene is TRBV19, the J gene TRBJ2-1; D is perhaps TRBD2 (5 bases). For the CDR3, the DNA is TGTGCCAGTAGTACAAAACTAGGTAGCAATGAGCAGTTCTTC. This gives the protein CASSTKLGSNEQFF.